The 31 T cell receptor beta chains listed next were all sequenced from one sample in a study of cytomegalovirus exposure and HLA in healthy donors. A multiplex PCR was run with 60 Vbeta primers and 13 Jbeta primers. The protocol was immunoSEQ multiplex PCR, while the TCRdb copy is restricted to in-frame clones and leaves out a portion. The sample carries tens of thousands of clones, 60% to 85% recorded once. Sequenced input: PBMCs. Every receptor here comes from a woman aged 40 to 55 in good health and CMV-seropositive.

The rearrangement joins TRBV5-4 to TRBJ1-4; 8 bases are shared with TRBD1. There are 14 residues in the CDR3. V trimming: 4 bases; J trimming: 7 bases; junction bases outside the gene matches: 6. Germline values: CDR1 SGHNT, CDR2 YYREEE (reference sequence). CDR3 nucleotides: TGTGCCAGCAGCGCCAGGACAGGGCGTGAAAAACTGTTTTTT. Translation: CASSARTGREKLFF.

The chain links TRBV29-1 to TRBJ2-7, with TRBD1 matching over 10 bases. Unmatched junction bases numbered 10, after V lost 5 bases and J lost 12 bases. The CDR3 spans 12 residues. CDR1 is SQVTM, CDR2 ANQGSEA, per germline. DNA of the CDR3: TGCAGCGTTACCGGGACAGGGGCCGATGCGTACTTC. Translation gives CSVTGTGADAYF.

The chain combines TRBV27 with TRBJ2-2, with D unresolved. The CDR3 contains 13 residues. The V end was cut by 5 bases, the J end by 6 bases, with 10 bases between. The germline gives CDR1 MNHEY, CDR2 SMNVEV (reference sequence). The CDR3 region has the DNA TGTGCCAGCAGTCCCCTACGCCCCGGGGAGCTGTTTTTT. Protein: CASSPLRPGELFF.

The chain uses TRBV15 and TRBJ1-4; D ambiguous. V lost 0 bases and J 5 bases, leaving 4 bases between the germline ends. The V gene's germline CDR1 is LNHNV and CDR2 YYDKDF (reference sequence). The CDR3 runs 13 residues. The CDR3 DNA is TGTGCCACCAGCAGAGATTTAAATGAAAAACTGTTTTTT. This codes for CATSRDLNEKLFF. Full variable domain (rest looked up from reference TRBV15 and TRBJ1-4): DAMVIQNPRYQVTQFGKPVTLSCSQTLNHNVMYWYQQKSSQAPKLLFHYYDKDFNNEADTPDNFQSRRPNTSFCFLDIRSPGLGDTAMYLCATSRDLNEKLFFGSGTQLSVL.

The chain employs TRBV30 and TRBJ1-2, with D maybe TRBD1 (6 bases). V was trimmed by 2 bases and J by 10 bases, leaving 17 bases between them. Per germline, CDR1 GTSNPN and CDR2 SVGIG (reference sequence). The CDR3 has 13 residues. CDR3 amino acids: CAWSTRIDRSYTF. CDR3 bases: TGTGCCTGGAGTACCCGAATAGACAGGTCCTACACCTTC. The full variable domain, with the rest looked up from reference TRBV30 and TRBJ1-2, is SQTIHQWPATLVQPVGSPLSLECTVEGTSNPNLYWYRQAAGRGLQLLFYSVGIGQISSEVPQNLSASRPQDRQFILSSKKLLLSDSGFYLCAWSTRIDRSYTFGSGTRLTVV.

V is TRBV18 and J is TRBJ1-1; 8 positions agree with TRBD1. The CDR3 is made up of 14 amino acids. Germline CDR1 is KGHSH and CDR2 is LQKENI. The ends lost 4 bases at V and 2 bases at J; junction bases unmatched: 3. For the CDR3, the DNA is TGTGCCAGCTCACAGGACAGGGCTAACACTGAAGCTTTCTTT. Translated, it gives CASSQDRANTEAFF.

The chain uses TRBV6-1 and TRBJ1-6; no clear D gene. The CDR3 has 14 amino acids. Trimming pared 10 bases from V and 10 bases from J, leaving 20 bases between. Germline CDR1 reads MNHNS; CDR2 reads SASEGT. The chain's CDR3 is CATTPYPPRSPLHF. CDR3 in DNA: TGTGCCACCACCCCATACCCTCCTAGGTCACCCCTCCACTTT.

The chain uses TRBV29-1 and TRBJ2-2; TRBD2 might be the D (5 bases). Germline assignment: CDR1 SQVTM and CDR2 ANQGSEA. V was pared by 7 bases and J by 0 bases, with 12 bases between. The CDR3 covers 14 residues. CDR3 nucleotide sequence: TGCAGCGCCAGAGGGCGGGCGAACACCGGGGAGCTGTTTTTT. This encodes CSARGRANTGELFF.

This clone occurred a few times. This sequence joins TRBV5-1 and TRBJ2-5, with D possibly being TRBD2 (5 bases). The V end was cut by 1 base, the J end by 4 bases, with 8 bases between. CDR1 SGHRS and CDR2 YFSETQ come from the germline V gene. CDR3 length equals 13 residues. CDR3 loop: CASSLTGGETQYF. CDR3 in DNA: TGCGCCAGCAGCTTGACTGGAGGAGAGACCCAGTACTTC.

This chain joins TRBV10-2 and TRBJ2-7; 7 bases line up with TRBD1. Germline CDR1 WSHSY, CDR2 SAAADI. Trimming took 3 bases from V and 3 from J; bases not matched to a gene: 17. The CDR3 is 18 amino acids. CDR3 in amino acids: CASSEIALQGVPLYEQYF. CDR3 DNA: TGCGCCAGCAGTGAAATAGCGCTCCAGGGGGTCCCCCTCTACGAGCAGTACTTC.

The chain uses TRBV5-1 and TRBJ1-1; D might be TRBD1 (5 bases). The V and J ends lost 2 bases and 5 bases respectively, with 16 bases between them. The CDR3 totals 15 residues. Germline V gives CDR1 SGHRS, CDR2 YFSETQ. The CDR3, as DNA: TGCGCCAGCAGCTTTGATGGGGGGTTCGGGACTGAAGCTTTCTTT. Amino acid sequence: CASSFDGGFGTEAFF.

Only one count was recorded for this clone. The J gene is TRBJ2-5, the V gene TRBV30; 9 bases agree with TRBD1. The J call may be mistaken, given a closer DNA end match to TRBJ2-7. The CDR3 sequence is 14 residues long. Germline V gene lookup returns CDR1 GTSNPN and CDR2 SVGIG (reference sequence). The CDR3 here is CACLDRGMGYEQYF. The CDR3 coding sequence is TGTGCCTGTTTGGACAGGGGTATGGGATACGAGCAGTACTTC.

The chain carries TRBV18 and TRBJ2-5; no firm D call. Germline assignment: CDR1 KGHSH and CDR2 LQKENI. CDR3 size: 12 residues. The germline V and J ends were trimmed by 4 bases and 2 bases, with 5 bases remaining between them. This CDR3 reads CASSLYQETQYF. The CDR3 DNA is TGTGCCAGCTCACTCTATCAAGAGACCCAGTACTTC. Full variable domain (outside the CDR3, taken from reference TRBV18 and TRBJ2-5): NAGVMQNPRHLVRRRGQEARLRCSPMKGHSHVYWYRQLPEEGLKFMVYLQKENIIDESGMPKERFSAEFPKEGPSILRIQQVVRGDSAAYFCASSLYQETQYFGPGTRLLVL.

V is TRBV5-4 and J is TRBJ2-3, with no clear D. CDR1 is SGHNT, CDR2 YYREEE, per germline (reference sequence). Trimming removed 0 bases at V and 2 bases at J, with 10 bases between. This CDR3 contains 15 residues. The CDR3 DNA follows: TGTGCCAGCAGCTTGGACCAGGTGACCACAGATACGCAGTATTTT. Protein: CASSLDQVTTDTQYF.

The chain employs TRBV6-5 and TRBJ2-7; 7 bases align to TRBD2. CDR3 length: 13 amino acids. Germline CDR1 is MNHEY and CDR2 is SVGAGI. V was pared by 6 bases and J by 4 bases, with 6 bases of the junction left unmatched. The CDR3 reads CASSRRGGYEQYF. Written as DNA, the CDR3 is TGTGCCAGCAGCCGCCGGGGAGGGTACGAGCAGTACTTC.

This chain uses TRBV19 with TRBJ1-2, with 7 positions matching TRBD1. CDR1 LNHDA and CDR2 SQIVND come from the germline V gene (reference sequence). The CDR3 has 16 amino acids. Trimming took 10 bases from V and 4 from J; bases not matched to a gene: 18. The CDR3 is CATEPGRLPGGYGYTF. In DNA form, the CDR3 reads TGTGCCACCGAGCCAGGAAGGCTCCCAGGGGGCTATGGCTACACCTTC.

The chain employs TRBV25-1 and TRBJ1-1; D is unresolved. The CDR3 runs to 13 residues. Between the trimmed V and J ends, which lost 4 bases and 0 bases, there was a span of 6 bases. Germline assignment: CDR1 MGHDK and CDR2 SYGVNS. The CDR3 nucleotides read TGTGCCAGCAGTGGAGATATGAACACTGAAGCTTTCTTT. This codes for CASSGDMNTEAFF.

In its sample, this clone is medium-sized. The chain recombines TRBV2 with TRBJ1-5; a weak D match, TRBD1 (5 bases). The germline V gene encodes CDR1 SNHLY and CDR2 FYNNEI. This CDR3 spans 18 amino acids. Trimming shortened V by 3 bases and J by 2 bases, and 20 bases separated the two germline ends. CDR3 sequence (DNA): TGTGCCAGCAGTGAGAATCTGGGACTCTCTATAGGCAATCAGCCCCAGCATTTT. Its translation is CASSENLGLSIGNQPQHF.

The J gene is TRBJ2-7, the V gene TRBV5-6, with D perhaps matching TRBD2 (6 bases). Germline V gene sequence: CDR1 SGHDT, CDR2 YYEEEE. This CDR3 is built from 15 residues. Between the trimmed V and J ends, which lost 0 bases and 1 base, there was a span of 11 bases. CDR3 in DNA: TGTGCCAGCAGCTTGGCCGGGGGTTTTTCCTACGAGCAGTACTTC. Translated: CASSLAGGFSYEQYF.

V gene TRBV30 combines with J gene TRBJ2-1; D is possibly TRBD1 (6 bases). With 1 base removed from V and 3 bases from J, the gap between germline ends came to 10 bases. The germline CDR1 and CDR2 sequences are GTSNPN and SVGIG (reference sequence). The CDR3 length is 14 residues. As DNA, the CDR3 is TGTGCCTGGAGTGGCAGGGGAAACTACAATGAGCAGTTCTTC. It yields the protein CAWSGRGNYNEQFF.

The chain links TRBV19 to TRBJ2-1; TRBD1 matches 8 bases. Germline-derived CDR1 and CDR2 are LNHDA and SQIVND (reference sequence). J lost 1 base, V lost 0 bases, and 2 bases had no gene match. The CDR3 runs 16 residues. Here the CDR3 DNA reads TGTGCCAGTAGTATAGAGGGACAGGTATCCTACAATGAGCAGTTCTTC. Amino acids: CASSIEGQVSYNEQFF.

The chain employs TRBV6-5 and TRBJ1-2; D ambiguous. CDR3 length: 12 amino acids. Germline lookup yields CDR1 MNHEY and CDR2 SVGAGI. The V and J ends lost 4 bases and 5 bases respectively, with 8 bases between them. The CDR3 nucleotides are TGTGCCAGCAGTTTATCGGGGTATGGCTACACCTTC. It specifies CASSLSGYGYTF.

This clone was detected once. The CDR3 DNA sequence: TGTGCCAGCAGTGCCGGGACTAGCAGGAGTAAGGGGGAGCAGTTCTTC. Its protein is CASSAGTSRSKGEQFF. The chain links TRBV2 to TRBJ2-1; 9 bases map to TRBD2. From germline, CDR1 is SNHLY and CDR2 FYNNEI. Trimming removed 4 bases from V and 10 bases from J; junction bases left unmatched: 14. CDR3 length: 16 residues. The whole variable domain, filled in from reference TRBV2 and TRBJ2-1, reads EPEVTQTPSHQVTQMGQEVILRCVPISNHLYFYWYRQILGQKVEFLVSFYNNEISEKSEIFDDQFSVERPDGSNFTLKIRSTKLEDSAMYFCASSAGTSRSKGEQFFGPGTRLTVL.

This rearrangement joins TRBV4-1 to TRBJ1-2; TRBD1 is a possible D gene (5 bases). Deletions cut 4 bases from V and 5 bases from J, with 17 bases between. Germline-derived CDR1 and CDR2 are MGHRA and YSYEKL. The CDR3 consists of 15 residues. The CDR3 sequence: CASSPIGAGRYGYTF. The DNA of the CDR3 is TGCGCCAGCAGCCCGATCGGGGCAGGGAGGTATGGCTACACCTTC.

This rearrangement joins TRBV5-4 to TRBJ1-1, with a weak D call TRBD1 (5 bases). Germline loops: CDR1 SGHNT, CDR2 YYREEE (reference sequence). The V end was cut by 0 bases, the J end by 4 bases, with 13 bases between. This CDR3 is 15 amino acids long. The CDR3 nucleotides read TGTGCCAGCAGCTTGGGGGGGGTAGGGGCCACTGAAGCTTTCTTT. Residues: CASSLGGVGATEAFF.

The rearrangement joins TRBV29-1 to TRBJ2-5; 12 nucleotides match TRBD2. The germline V gene has CDR1 SQVTM and CDR2 ANQGSEA. J was trimmed by 5 bases and V by 7 bases; bases with no gene match: 26. CDR3 size: 20 residues. In nucleotides, the CDR3 is TGCAGCGCTCTCAGGACCTCGACTAGCGGGAGAATTAAGGGAAGCGAGACCCAGTACTTC. This codes for CSALRTSTSGRIKGSETQYF.

This clone was detected many times. V gene TRBV6-1 combines with J gene TRBJ2-1; D perhaps matches TRBD2 (6 bases). Germline loops: CDR1 MNHNS, CDR2 SASEGT. V lost 7 bases and J 7 bases, leaving 20 bases between the germline ends. The CDR3 length is 15 residues. The CDR3 sequence: CASNDGRDGGNEQFF. The CDR3 DNA reads as TGTGCCAGCAATGATGGGCGGGACGGAGGGAATGAGCAGTTCTTC.

This clone was observed a single time. The chain combines TRBV5-1 with TRBJ1-2, with D unclear. Germline-derived CDR1 and CDR2 are SGHRS and YFSETQ. This CDR3 is built from 19 residues. Trimming took 0 bases from V and 0 from J, leaving 21 bases between them. The CDR3 region has the DNA TGCGCCAGCAGCTTGGGGTGGAGTTCGGCAGGACTATCTAACTATGGCTACACCTTC. Translating it yields CASSLGWSSAGLSNYGYTF.

The V gene is TRBV19, the J gene TRBJ2-3; perhaps TRBD2 as D (5 bases). From germline, CDR1 is LNHDA and CDR2 SQIVND (reference sequence). The CDR3 runs to 12 residues. V was cut by 10 bases and J by 7 bases, with 15 bases left in between. CDR3 residues: CATQGGGYTQYF. Written as DNA, the CDR3 is TGTGCCACCCAAGGAGGAGGATATACGCAGTATTTT. Drawing the rest from reference TRBV19 and TRBJ2-3, the complete variable domain is DGGITQSPKYLFRKEGQNVTLSCEQNLNHDAMYWYRQDPGQGLRLIYYSQIVNDFQKGDIAEGYSVSREKKESFPLTVTSAQKNPTAFYLCATQGGGYTQYFGPGTRLTVL.

The chain is built from TRBV4-1 and TRBJ2-7; TRBD1 matches 7 bases. Losses at the gene ends were 0 bases for V and 5 bases for J; bases not matched to a gene: 4. Germline values: CDR1 MGHRA, CDR2 YSYEKL. There are 14 residues in the CDR3. CDR3 sequence reads: CASSQEKGTDEQYF. CDR3 bases: TGCGCCAGCAGCCAAGAAAAAGGGACAGACGAGCAGTACTTC.

The rearrangement uses TRBV5-1 and TRBJ1-4, with TRBD1 identical over 7 bases. The CDR3 runs 16 residues. Trimming cost V 0 bases and J 8 bases; bases outside gene matches: 10. Germline CDR1 is SGHRS and CDR2 is YFSETQ. For the CDR3, the DNA is TGCGCCAGCAGCTTGGCGCTGGACAGGAGAAAGGAAAAACTGTTTTTT. It translates to CASSLALDRRKEKLFF.